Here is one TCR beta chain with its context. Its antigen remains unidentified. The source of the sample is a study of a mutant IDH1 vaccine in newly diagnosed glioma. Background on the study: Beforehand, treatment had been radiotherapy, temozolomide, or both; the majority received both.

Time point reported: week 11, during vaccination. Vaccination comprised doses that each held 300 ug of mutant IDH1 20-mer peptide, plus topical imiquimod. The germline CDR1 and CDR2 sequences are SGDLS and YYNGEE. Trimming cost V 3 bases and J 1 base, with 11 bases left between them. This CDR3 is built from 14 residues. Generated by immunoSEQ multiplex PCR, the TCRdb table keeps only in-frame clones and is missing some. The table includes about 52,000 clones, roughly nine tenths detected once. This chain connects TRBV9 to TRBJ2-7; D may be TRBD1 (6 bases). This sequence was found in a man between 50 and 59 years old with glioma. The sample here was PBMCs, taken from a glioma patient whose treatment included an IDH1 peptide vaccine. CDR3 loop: CASSALDRSYEQYF. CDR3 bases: TGTGCCAGCAGCGCCTTGGACAGATCCTACGAGCAGTACTTC.